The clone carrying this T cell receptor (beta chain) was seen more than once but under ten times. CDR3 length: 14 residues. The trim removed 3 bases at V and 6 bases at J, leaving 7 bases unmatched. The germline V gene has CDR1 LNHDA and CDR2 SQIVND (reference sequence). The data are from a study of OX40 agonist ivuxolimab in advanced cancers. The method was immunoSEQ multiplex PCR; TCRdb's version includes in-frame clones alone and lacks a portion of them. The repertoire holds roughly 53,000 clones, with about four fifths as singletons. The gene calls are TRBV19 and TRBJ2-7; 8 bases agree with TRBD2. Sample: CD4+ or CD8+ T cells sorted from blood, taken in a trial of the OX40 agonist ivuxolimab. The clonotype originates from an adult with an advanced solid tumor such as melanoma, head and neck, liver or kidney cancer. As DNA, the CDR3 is TGTGCCAGTAGTATTCCGGGACTAGGGGGCGAGCAGTACTTC. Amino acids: CASSIPGLGGEQYF.